This T cell receptor (beta chain) was retrieved from a study of preoperative IRX-2 immunotherapy in early breast cancer. The table lists this clone with a count of one. TCRdb keeps only in-frame clones here, not all; method: immunoSEQ multiplex PCR. This table holds about 98,000 clones, roughly 88% found once. The sample's treatment: preoperative locoregional IRX-2 cytokine immunotherapy. The V gene's germline CDR1 is MDHEN and CDR2 SYDVKM. CDR3 length equals 14 residues. V dropped 6 bases and J dropped 3; count of bases not matched to a gene: 4. The gene calls are TRBV28 and TRBJ1-3, with 8 bases aligning to TRBD1. The sequence was obtained from a human donor with breast cancer. Sequenced here: tumor tissue, sampled after IRX-2 immunotherapy. The CDR3 DNA reads as TGTGCCAGCAGCCTTGGACAGGGTGGAAACACCATATATTTT. Its translation is CASSLGQGGNTIYF.